Listed below are T cell receptor beta chains from one sample, sequenced in a study of CD8+ T cells in alopecia areata. Assay used: immunoSEQ multiplex PCR; TCRdb lists only in-frame clones, some missing. Of approximately 150,000 clones in the sample, roughly 60% are singletons; the top ten hold 13% to 15%. The sequencing used CD4+ T cells sorted from blood, collected at week 24, from a patient treated with tofacitinib. The receptor set was obtained from a human donor with alopecia areata. The CDR3 runs from the conserved cysteine through the conserved F or W. Each record gives: V gene, clone size, CDR3 length, D gene, J gene, CDR3 DNA, CDR3 protein. A D gene is named only where the DNA matches it firmly. Expanded clones get a size class; other rows say once, few or many, or leave the size out.

v_call: TRBV19
clone_size: .
cdr3_length: 16
d_call: TRBD1
j_call: TRBJ1-4
cdr3_nt: TGTGCCAGTAGTATTCTGCCGGGACAGGGGAGTGAAAAACTGTTTTTT
cdr3_aa: CASSILPGQGSEKLFF

v_call: TRBV30
clone_size: few
cdr3_length: 12
d_call: .
j_call: TRBJ1-4
cdr3_nt: TGTGCCTGGAGTGTACTGGGGGAAAAACTGTTTTTT
cdr3_aa: CAWSVLGEKLFF

v_call: TRBV30
clone_size: .
cdr3_length: 13
d_call: .
j_call: TRBJ1-6
cdr3_nt: TGTGCCTGGAGCGACAGCCCGGATTCACCCCTCCACTTT
cdr3_aa: CAWSDSPDSPLHF

v_call: TRBV10-3
clone_size: few
cdr3_length: 16
d_call: .
j_call: TRBJ1-3
cdr3_nt: TGTGCCATCAGTGCCCCCTCAGGAGGCTCTGGAAACACCATATATTTT
cdr3_aa: CAISAPSGGSGNTIYF

v_call: TRBV14
clone_size: few
cdr3_length: 16
d_call: .
j_call: TRBJ1-1
cdr3_nt: TGTGCCAGCAGCGAAACCGCCGGGACGTGGAACACTGAAGCTTTCTTT
cdr3_aa: CASSETAGTWNTEAFF

v_call: TRBV6-6
clone_size: .
cdr3_length: 14
d_call: .
j_call: TRBJ2-7
cdr3_nt: TGTGCCAGCAGTTGGACACCAAGCTCCTACGAGCAGTACTTC
cdr3_aa: CASSWTPSSYEQYF

v_call: TRBV6-1
clone_size: few
cdr3_length: 16
d_call: TRBD2
j_call: TRBJ2-3
cdr3_nt: TGTGCCAGCAGTGAAACTAGCGGGGTTAGCACAGATACGCAGTATTTT
cdr3_aa: CASSETSGVSTDTQYF

v_call: TRBV10-3
clone_size: .
cdr3_length: 13
d_call: .
j_call: TRBJ2-7
cdr3_nt: TGTGCCATCAGTGGTGGGGTCTCCTACGAGCAGTACTTC
cdr3_aa: CAISGGVSYEQYF

v_call: TRBV20-1
clone_size: .
cdr3_length: 11
d_call: .
j_call: TRBJ2-5
cdr3_nt: TGCAGTGTAACGGCACAAGAGACCCAGTACTTC
cdr3_aa: CSVTAQETQYF

v_call: TRBV6-5
clone_size: .
cdr3_length: 12
d_call: .
j_call: TRBJ1-2
cdr3_nt: TGTGCCAGCAGTTATTATGACCGCGGCTACACCTTC
cdr3_aa: CASSYYDRGYTF

v_call: TRBV5-6
clone_size: .
cdr3_length: 12
d_call: .
j_call: TRBJ2-7
cdr3_nt: TGTGCCAGCAGCTTGGGGCCAGGGGAGCAGTACTTC
cdr3_aa: CASSLGPGEQYF

v_call: TRBV20-1
clone_size: few
cdr3_length: 11
d_call: .
j_call: TRBJ2-5
cdr3_nt: TGCAGTGCGGTAAAGATGGAGACCCAGTACTTC
cdr3_aa: CSAVKMETQYF

v_call: TRBV30
clone_size: .
cdr3_length: 13
d_call: TRBD1
j_call: TRBJ2-7
cdr3_nt: TGTGCCTGGAGTGGGCAGGGGGCCTACGAGCAGTACTTC
cdr3_aa: CAWSGQGAYEQYF

v_call: TRBV15
clone_size: .
cdr3_length: 14
d_call: .
j_call: TRBJ2-7
cdr3_nt: TGTGCCACCAGCAGAGAAGGGGGGGGCTACGAGCAGTACTTC
cdr3_aa: CATSREGGGYEQYF

v_call: TRBV7-2
clone_size: .
cdr3_length: 13
d_call: .
j_call: TRBJ2-5
cdr3_nt: TGTGCCAGCAGGTCAGGGCCGTGGCAGACCCAGTACTTC
cdr3_aa: CASRSGPWQTQYF

v_call: TRBV23-1
clone_size: .
cdr3_length: 18
d_call: TRBD2
j_call: TRBJ2-2
cdr3_nt: TGCGCCAGCAGTCAGTACCCAGCGGGGGCTCTGCGCACCGGGGAGCTGTTTTTT
cdr3_aa: CASSQYPAGALRTGELFF

v_call: TRBV6-5
clone_size: .
cdr3_length: 15
d_call: .
j_call: TRBJ1-2
cdr3_nt: TGTGCCAGCAGTTACTCCCGGTGGGGTAACTATGGCTACACCTTC
cdr3_aa: CASSYSRWGNYGYTF

v_call: TRBV4-2
clone_size: few
cdr3_length: 13
d_call: .
j_call: TRBJ2-7
cdr3_nt: TGTGCCAGCAGCCAAGACTACTCCTACGAGCAGTACTTC
cdr3_aa: CASSQDYSYEQYF

v_call: TRBV6-5
clone_size: .
cdr3_length: 15
d_call: TRBD1
j_call: TRBJ1-5
cdr3_nt: TGTGCCAGCAGGATAGACAGGGCTGCGAATCAGCCCCAGCATTTT
cdr3_aa: CASRIDRAANQPQHF

v_call: TRBV14
clone_size: .
cdr3_length: 14
d_call: .
j_call: TRBJ1-6
cdr3_nt: TGTGCCAGCAGCCACGGACGTATGGGTTCACCCCTCCACTTT
cdr3_aa: CASSHGRMGSPLHF

v_call: TRBV30
clone_size: .
cdr3_length: 14
d_call: .
j_call: TRBJ2-5
cdr3_nt: TGTGCCTGGAGTGTACTGCGGGGCCAAGAGACCCAGTACTTC
cdr3_aa: CAWSVLRGQETQYF

v_call: TRBV29-1
clone_size: .
cdr3_length: 11
d_call: .
j_call: TRBJ1-1
cdr3_nt: TGCAGCGTTGAGTCGGGTCTTGAAGCTTTCTTT
cdr3_aa: CSVESGLEAFF

v_call: TRBV19
clone_size: .
cdr3_length: 12
d_call: .
j_call: TRBJ1-4
cdr3_nt: TGTGCCAGTAGTTCCTCCTCTGAAAAACTGTTTTTT
cdr3_aa: CASSSSSEKLFF

v_call: TRBV10-3
clone_size: few
cdr3_length: 14
d_call: .
j_call: TRBJ2-5
cdr3_nt: TGTGCCATCGGAGCGGCCGTACCACAAGAGACCCAGTACTTC
cdr3_aa: CAIGAAVPQETQYF

v_call: TRBV11-2
clone_size: many
cdr3_length: 17
d_call: .
j_call: TRBJ2-2
cdr3_nt: TGTGCCAGCAGCTTTGGCCTCCTGATAGCGAGCACCGGGGAGCTGTTTTTT
cdr3_aa: CASSFGLLIASTGELFF

v_call: TRBV2
clone_size: few
cdr3_length: 15
d_call: TRBD1
j_call: TRBJ2-1
cdr3_nt: TGTGCCAGCAGCCTGGACAGGGGGGAGTACAATGAGCAGTTCTTC
cdr3_aa: CASSLDRGEYNEQFF

v_call: TRBV29-1
clone_size: .
cdr3_length: 11
d_call: .
j_call: TRBJ1-2
cdr3_nt: TGCAGCGTGGTCCGGGGGAGGGGCTACACCTTC
cdr3_aa: CSVVRGRGYTF

v_call: TRBV30
clone_size: few
cdr3_length: 12
d_call: .
j_call: TRBJ2-4
cdr3_nt: TGTGCCTGGGGCCTCGTGGGAAACATTCAGTACTTC
cdr3_aa: CAWGLVGNIQYF

v_call: TRBV25-1
clone_size: few
cdr3_length: 17
d_call: TRBD2
j_call: TRBJ2-7
cdr3_nt: TGTGCCAGCAGTGAAGGGGGGGAGAATCCGCGATCCTACGAGCAGTACTTC
cdr3_aa: CASSEGGENPRSYEQYF

v_call: TRBV7-9
clone_size: .
cdr3_length: 14
d_call: .
j_call: TRBJ2-3
cdr3_nt: TGTGCCAGCAGCTTAGCGGGGGGCACAGATACGCAGTATTTT
cdr3_aa: CASSLAGGTDTQYF

v_call: TRBV2
clone_size: .
cdr3_length: 13
d_call: .
j_call: TRBJ1-2
cdr3_nt: TGTGCCAGCAGTGAAGGAGAGGGGTTCGGCTACACCTTC
cdr3_aa: CASSEGEGFGYTF

v_call: TRBV30
clone_size: few
cdr3_length: 13
d_call: TRBD1
j_call: TRBJ1-2
cdr3_nt: TGTGCCTGGAGGGCCGGGACAGGGTCTGGCTACACCTTC
cdr3_aa: CAWRAGTGSGYTF

v_call: TRBV14
clone_size: .
cdr3_length: 14
d_call: .
j_call: TRBJ1-2
cdr3_nt: TGTGCCAGCAGCGGGACCACGAGGAACTATGGCTACACCTTC
cdr3_aa: CASSGTTRNYGYTF

v_call: TRBV11-2
clone_size: .
cdr3_length: 14
d_call: .
j_call: TRBJ2-7
cdr3_nt: TGTGCCAGCAGCTTAGCGGGTGTGGTTGGCGAGCAGTACTTC
cdr3_aa: CASSLAGVVGEQYF

v_call: TRBV18
clone_size: .
cdr3_length: 17
d_call: .
j_call: TRBJ1-1
cdr3_nt: TGTGCCAGCTCACCACGAGGCGGAGCCGTTCCGGGGACTGAAGCTTTCTTT
cdr3_aa: CASSPRGGAVPGTEAFF

v_call: TRBV2
clone_size: .
cdr3_length: 10
d_call: .
j_call: TRBJ2-7
cdr3_nt: TGTGCCAGCAGTGTCTACGAGCAGTACTTC
cdr3_aa: CASSVYEQYF

v_call: TRBV2
clone_size: .
cdr3_length: 10
d_call: .
j_call: TRBJ1-1
cdr3_nt: TGTGCCAGCAGAATAACTGAAGCTTTCTTT
cdr3_aa: CASRITEAFF

v_call: TRBV6-1
clone_size: few
cdr3_length: 12
d_call: .
j_call: TRBJ1-4
cdr3_nt: TGTGCCAGCAGATTGGCTAATGAAAAACTGTTTTTT
cdr3_aa: CASRLANEKLFF

v_call: TRBV7-9
clone_size: .
cdr3_length: 15
d_call: .
j_call: TRBJ2-5
cdr3_nt: TGTGCCAGCAGCTTAGCGTCAGTTCCCCAAGAGACCCAGTACTTC
cdr3_aa: CASSLASVPQETQYF

v_call: TRBV29-1
clone_size: .
cdr3_length: 12
d_call: .
j_call: TRBJ2-7
cdr3_nt: TGCAGCGTTGTGGAACGATCCTACGAGCAGTACTTC
cdr3_aa: CSVVERSYEQYF

v_call: TRBV27
clone_size: .
cdr3_length: 12
d_call: .
j_call: TRBJ2-2
cdr3_nt: TGTGCCAGCAGTCAACTTACCGGGGAGCTGTTTTTT
cdr3_aa: CASSQLTGELFF

v_call: TRBV29-1
clone_size: .
cdr3_length: 15
d_call: .
j_call: TRBJ2-2
cdr3_nt: TGCAGCGTTGGTCTCGGGCCCGCGGGCACCGGGGAGCTGTTTTTT
cdr3_aa: CSVGLGPAGTGELFF

v_call: TRBV29-1
clone_size: .
cdr3_length: 13
d_call: .
j_call: TRBJ2-2
cdr3_nt: TGCAGCGTTGAACTGATGGGTACCGGGGAGCTGTTTTTT
cdr3_aa: CSVELMGTGELFF